Listed here are 8 T cell receptor beta chains from one sample, sequenced in a study of CD8 T cells in ankylosing spondylitis. Points from the study as a whole: A motif of under ten highly homologous TCR beta variants was seen as apparently characteristic of ankylosing spondylitis blood.

TCRdb independently ran MiXCR on the 5' RACE reads; one entry per CDR3 protein. This sample has approximately 540,000 distinct CDR3 sequences, with 12% found just once. For these TCRs, the target antigens are not known. Material: blood, either unsorted or a sorted T cell fraction (not recorded which). These receptors all stem from a male donor with ankylosing spondylitis.

V is TRBV4-1 and J is TRBJ2-3; D remains ambiguous. This CDR3 is built from 15 residues. The V end lost 0 bases, the J end lost 2 bases, and 9 bases lay between the germline ends. Germline lookup yields CDR1 MGHRA and CDR2 YSYEKL. The DNA of the CDR3 is TGCGCCAGCAGCCAAGAGGACGGAGTCACAGATACGCAGTATTTT. It specifies CASSQEDGVTDTQYF.

The table lists this clonotype with a few counts. The chain joins TRBV19 to TRBJ2-7; 7 nucleotides match TRBD2. CDR1 is LNHDA and CDR2 is SQIVND in the germline V gene (reference sequence). The CDR3 is 15 residues long. The V and J ends lost 3 bases and 4 bases, in that order; junction bases with no gene match: 9. DNA of the CDR3: TGTGCCAGTAGTATCGGGGTAGCGGGCTCTTACGAGCAGTACTTC. Its translation is CASSIGVAGSYEQYF.

This chain connects TRBV5-1 to TRBJ2-7, with 8 bases that match TRBD2. The CDR3 has 15 amino acids. Germline trimming cut 0 bases from V and 5 bases from J; bases unmatched to any gene: 7. Germline assignment: CDR1 SGHRS and CDR2 YFSETQ. The CDR3 DNA reads TGCGCCAGCAGCTTGGAACTAGCGGTCGGGGACGAGCAGTACTTC. Protein sequence: CASSLELAVGDEQYF. Complete variable domain (other parts from reference TRBV5-1 and TRBJ2-7): KAGVTQTPRYLIKTRGQQVTLSCSPISGHRSVSWYQQTPGQGLQFLFEYFSETQRNKGNFPGRFSGRQFSNSRSEMNVSTLELGDSALYLCASSLELAVGDEQYFGPGTRLTVT.

The genes are TRBV5-1 and TRBJ2-3; 8 bases map to TRBD1. This CDR3 spans 17 amino acids. The V segment lost 0 bases and the J segment 3 bases; nucleotides outside the gene matches: 9. Germline-derived CDR1 and CDR2 are SGHRS and YFSETQ. The CDR3 protein is CASSLDPDRVVTDTQYF. As DNA, the CDR3 is TGCGCCAGCAGCTTGGACCCGGACAGGGTGGTGACAGATACGCAGTATTTT.

This chain connects TRBV20-1 to TRBJ1-2; 8 nucleotides line up with TRBD1. The CDR3 is 17 residues long. Germline V CDR1 and CDR2: DFQATT, SNEGSKA (reference sequence). The V segment lost 5 bases and the J segment 5 bases; nucleotides outside the gene matches: 19. This chain's CDR3 is CSACSDRASRSGYGYTF. The DNA of the CDR3 is TGCAGTGCTTGCTCGGACAGGGCATCTCGGTCGGGTTATGGCTACACCTTC.

The chain's CDR3 is CASSLLPAGSTDTQYF. The CDR3 coding sequence is TGCGCCAGCAGCTTGTTACCAGCGGGAAGCACAGATACGCAGTATTTT. The chain links TRBV5-1 to TRBJ2-3, with TRBD2 matching 7 bases. The trim removed 1 base at V and 0 bases at J, leaving 5 bases unmatched. Germline loops: CDR1 SGHRS, CDR2 YFSETQ. The CDR3 runs 16 residues.

This clonotype was picked up a small number of times. The chain combines TRBV11-3 with TRBJ1-1; a weak D match, TRBD1 (6 bases). CDR3 length: 13 residues. In germline, CDR1 is SGHNT, CDR2 YENEEA. Trimming took off 5 bases at V and 13 bases at J, with 20 bases between the two ends. The CDR3 loop reads CASSINRAREVFF. CDR3 nucleotide sequence: TGTGCCAGCAGCATCAACAGGGCCAGGGAGGTTTTCTTT.

This rearrangement joins TRBV20-1 to TRBJ2-3; 10 bases align to TRBD2. Germline V lookup: CDR1 DFQATT, CDR2 SNEGSKA (reference sequence). CDR3 length: 15 amino acids. J was trimmed by 3 bases and V by 3 bases; bases with no gene match: 6. CDR3 protein: CSARGASGSTDTQYF. In DNA, the CDR3 is TGCAGTGCTAGGGGGGCTAGCGGGAGTACAGATACGCAGTATTTT.